Below are 3 T cell receptor beta chains sequenced from a single sample in a study of blood T cell repertoires in COVID-19. Clones were sequenced by immunoSEQ multiplex PCR, and TCRdb holds only the in-frame ones, with some missing. The sample holds 130,000 or so clones, about 76% seen once. Specimen: peripheral blood. These receptor sequences come from an older man with acute or convalescent COVID-19.

The rearrangement links TRBV5-1 to TRBJ2-7; 8 nucleotides match TRBD1. V lost 0 bases to trimming and J lost 0 bases; unmatched junction nucleotides: 5. Germline CDR1 is SGHRS and CDR2 is YFSETQ. The CDR3 totals 16 residues. CDR3 residues: CASSLETGGYSYEQYF. The CDR3 nucleotides are TGCGCCAGCAGCTTGGAAACAGGGGGTTACTCCTACGAGCAGTACTTC.

The chain employs TRBV5-5 and TRBJ1-2; D is unresolved. This CDR3 is 14 amino acids long. V was pared by 1 base and J by 2 bases, with 9 bases between. The germline gives CDR1 SGHKS, CDR2 YYEKEE (reference sequence). CDR3 sequence (DNA): TGTGCCAGCAGCTTGCAGGCTTCGAACTATGGCTACACCTTC. Translation: CASSLQASNYGYTF.

This chain links TRBV4-3 with TRBJ1-2; D gene unclear. The CDR3 loop spans 13 amino acids. Germline V gene sequence: CDR1 LGHNA, CDR2 YSLEER. Trimming pared 0 bases from V and 6 bases from J, leaving 8 bases between. CDR3: CASSQDLADGYTF. In DNA form, the CDR3 reads TGCGCCAGCAGCCAAGATCTGGCGGATGGCTACACCTTC.